A selection of T cell receptor beta chains follows, all from one sample in a study of shared clonotypes between healthy human individuals. The repertoire was sequenced with immunoSEQ multiplex PCR; TCRdb's copy has only in-frame clones and lacks some. The sample has some 2 million clones; 90% to 95% are singletons. Sequencing was carried out using naive CD4+ T cells sorted from blood. The receptors come from a man younger than 30 in good health. Each CDR3 is given with its conserved first and last residue. The D gene is left open where the match is weak. Clone size is shown for a subset of rows, as once, few, many or a class of expanded clone.

J	V	D	size	DNA	CDR3
TRBJ1-3	TRBV9	.	once	TGTGCCAGCAGCGTAGAACAGGCCGGCTCTGGAAACACCATATATTTT	CASSVEQAGSGNTIYF
TRBJ2-5	TRBV7-7	.	.	TGTGCTAGCAGCTTTGGTTCCCAAGAGACCCAGTACTTC	CASSFGSQETQYF
TRBJ1-4	TRBV6-1	.	.	TGTGCCAGCCAGGGGTGGACTAATGAAAAACTGTTTTTT	CASQGWTNEKLFF
TRBJ2-7	TRBV27	.	.	TGTGCCAGCAGCCTTGAGGCAGGCGAATACGAGCAGTACTTC	CASSLEAGEYEQYF
TRBJ2-2	TRBV19	TRBD2	.	TGTGCCAGTTCAACTTTAGCGGGATCCACCGGGGAGCTGTTTTTT	CASSTLAGSTGELFF
TRBJ2-5	TRBV7-6	.	few	TGTGCCAGCAGCCCGAGTGGGGAGACCCAGTACTTC	CASSPSGETQYF
TRBJ2-3	TRBV30	TRBD2	.	TGTGCCTGGAGTCCGCGAGGTAGCGGGAGGCTATGGGATACGCAGTATTTT	CAWSPRGSGRLWDTQYF
TRBJ1-3	TRBV30	.	.	TGTGCCTGGAGTGTATTAGCTGGAAACACCATATATTTT	CAWSVLAGNTIYF
TRBJ2-7	TRBV30	TRBD2	.	TGTGCCTGGAGTTCTCACAGGACTAGCGGGACAGTACGCGAGCAGTACTTC	CAWSSHRTSGTVREQYF
TRBJ1-2	TRBV7-2	TRBD1	.	TGTGCCAGCAGCTACGTAACAGGGGGCAACTATGGCTACACCTTC	CASSYVTGGNYGYTF
TRBJ2-7	TRBV19	.	.	TGTGCCAGTAGTATGAGCCCAGACTCCTACGAGCAGTACTTC	CASSMSPDSYEQYF
TRBJ2-2	TRBV2	TRBD1	.	TGTGCCAGCAGAGACAGGGTTCAAACCGGGGAGCTGTTTTTT	CASRDRVQTGELFF
TRBJ1-5	TRBV6-6	TRBD1	.	TGTGCCAGCAAAGACAGGGGGACAAGTCAGCCCCAGCATTTT	CASKDRGTSQPQHF
TRBJ2-3	TRBV13	TRBD2	.	TGTGCCAGCAGCCGCCGACTAGCGGGGGGCACAGATACGCAGTATTTT	CASSRRLAGGTDTQYF
TRBJ1-2	TRBV5-1	TRBD1	.	TGCGCCAGCAGCTTGGATCCGACAGGGCTAGGAAATGGCTACACCTTC	CASSLDPTGLGNGYTF
TRBJ2-7	TRBV23-1	.	.	TGCGCCGCCGGTACAGCGGGTCCCCACGAGCAGTACTTC	CAAGTAGPHEQYF
TRBJ2-3	TRBV7-6	.	.	TGTGCCAGCGGGGACGGGGCACGGACAGATACGCAGTATTTT	CASGDGARTDTQYF
TRBJ2-1	TRBV5-6	.	.	TGTGCCAGCAGCTTTAAAGGTGGAAATGAGCAGTTCTTC	CASSFKGGNEQFF
TRBJ1-5	TRBV4-1	.	.	TGCGCCAGCAGCCAAGATCCCGAGGGTTCATCACCGCCCCAGCATTTT	CASSQDPEGSSPPQHF
TRBJ2-3	TRBV5-4	TRBD2	.	TGTGCCAGCAGCTTGGGGCGGGAGATTTCAGATACGCAGTATTTT	CASSLGREISDTQYF
TRBJ2-2	TRBV9	.	.	TGTGCCAGCAGCGTAACCCCGAACACCGGGGAGCTGTTTTTT	CASSVTPNTGELFF
TRBJ2-1	TRBV6-5	TRBD2	.	TGTGCCAGTGGGCGGGGGAAAGGCAATGAGCAGTTCTTC	CASGRGKGNEQFF
TRBJ1-3	TRBV7-9	TRBD1	.	TGTGCCAGCAGTCAGGACAGGGTTGGTGGAAACACCATATATTTT	CASSQDRVGGNTIYF
TRBJ2-3	TRBV9	TRBD1	.	TGTGCCAGCAGCGAGACAGGGGGAATGAGAACAGATACGCAGTATTTT	CASSETGGMRTDTQYF
TRBJ2-2	TRBV2	TRBD1	.	TGTGCCAGCAGTGCAGTAACAGGGGCAGGCGGGGAGCTGTTTTTT	CASSAVTGAGGELFF
TRBJ1-5	TRBV27	.	.	TGTGCCAGCAGAGCCGTCGCAGGAGGGGGTTTGCCCCAGCATTTT	CASRAVAGGGLPQHF
TRBJ2-5	TRBV7-2	TRBD1	once	TGTGCCAGCAGTCCGGGACAGGTGGAGACCCAGTACTTC	CASSPGQVETQYF
TRBJ2-2	TRBV9	.	.	TGTGCCAGCAGCGTACAGGGCTCCACCGGGGAGCTGTTTTTT	CASSVQGSTGELFF